Below are 28 T cell receptor beta chains sequenced from a single sample in a study of shared clonotypes between healthy human individuals. Some clones are missing from TCRdb's copy, which holds only in-frame ones; the method was immunoSEQ multiplex PCR. The sample records about 820,000 clones, around 93% being singletons. Naive CD8 cells were CD45RO-negative, positively selected for CCR7, excluding terminally differentiated effector memory CD45RA+ cells. Material: naive CD8+ T cells sorted from blood. These receptors were obtained from a man aged 25-45 years in good health.

This clone is medium-sized (0.01 to 0.1%). The rearrangement links TRBV18 to TRBJ2-1; D is possibly TRBD2 (6 bases). CDR1 is KGHSH and CDR2 is LQKENI in the germline V gene. The CDR3 totals 14 residues. Trimming took off 6 bases at V and 7 bases at J, with 16 bases between the two ends. The DNA for the CDR3 is TGTGCCAGCTCCCCCTCGGGGGACGTTAATGAGCAGTTCTTC. Residues: CASSPSGDVNEQFF.

The V call is TRBV5-6, the J call TRBJ2-7; no clear D gene. Germline V gene lookup returns CDR1 SGHDT and CDR2 YYEEEE. There are 13 residues in the CDR3. Trimming cost V 0 bases and J 3 bases, with 7 bases left between them. CDR3 region: CASSLAALYEQYF. The CDR3 nucleotides are TGTGCCAGCAGCTTGGCAGCTCTCTACGAGCAGTACTTC.

CDR3 nucleotides: TGCAGCGTTGACGAGGGCGGCTATGGCTACACCTTC. It specifies CSVDEGGYGYTF. The gene calls are TRBV29-1 and TRBJ1-2; D remains ambiguous. The CDR3 totals 12 residues. The V end lost 3 bases, the J end lost 4 bases, and 9 bases lay between the germline ends. Looked up from germline, CDR1 is SQVTM and CDR2 is ANQGSEA.

This clone came up a few times. This chain joins TRBV7-6 and TRBJ1-3, with 9 bases fitting TRBD1. This CDR3 spans 15 amino acids. The ends lost 8 bases at V and 0 bases at J; junction bases unmatched: 5. Germline V gene sequence: CDR1 SGHVS, CDR2 FNYEAQ. The CDR3 here is CASGTGPSSGNTIYF. For the CDR3, the DNA is TGTGCCAGCGGGACAGGGCCGAGCTCTGGAAACACCATATATTTT.

This chain connects TRBV2 to TRBJ2-1, with 14 bases aligning to TRBD2. Germline lookup yields CDR1 SNHLY and CDR2 FYNNEI. The CDR3 spans 16 residues. J gave up 7 bases and V 5 bases, and 7 bases lay outside the gene matches. This chain's CDR3 is CASSRLAGGTGNEQFF. The CDR3 DNA reads as TGTGCCAGCAGTAGACTAGCGGGAGGGACGGGGAATGAGCAGTTCTTC.

CDR3 nucleotide sequence: TGTGCCAGCAGTCGTTGGGACAGTATGAACACTGAAGCTTTCTTT. This encodes CASSRWDSMNTEAFF. The V and J genes are TRBV9 and TRBJ1-1; 7 bases agree with TRBD1. The V and J ends lost 5 bases and 0 bases, in that order; junction bases with no gene match: 7. CDR1 is SGDLS and CDR2 is YYNGEE in the germline V gene. CDR3 length: 15 residues.

This chain uses TRBV7-6 with TRBJ2-3, with a weak D call TRBD2 (5 bases). Germline values: CDR1 SGHVS, CDR2 FNYEAQ. The CDR3 sequence is 15 residues long. V gave up 4 bases and J gave up 2 bases, with 13 bases separating them. This CDR3 reads CASSSTPSFTDTQYF. CDR3 nucleotides: TGTGCCAGCAGCTCCACACCTAGCTTCACAGATACGCAGTATTTT.

This chain joins TRBV15 and TRBJ1-1; D is unresolved. The CDR3 contains 14 residues. Germline assignment: CDR1 LNHNV and CDR2 YYDKDF (reference sequence). V was cut by 7 bases and J by 4 bases, with 16 bases left in between. CDR3 in amino acids: CATNPGARITEAFF. The CDR3 DNA reads TGTGCCACCAACCCTGGCGCGCGGATCACTGAAGCTTTCTTT.

Remarks on this clone: The sample has other DNA sequences that encode this CDR3 too. The rearrangement uses TRBV4-1 and TRBJ1-5; D remains unclear. In germline, CDR1 is MGHRA, CDR2 YSYEKL. V lost 0 bases and J 7 bases, leaving 7 bases between the germline ends. The CDR3 length is 13 residues. Written as DNA, the CDR3 is TGCGCCAGCAGCCAAGATCCTGGGCAGCCCCAGCATTTT. It codes for CASSQDPGQPQHF.

In DNA, the CDR3 is TGTGCCAGTAGTATAGATCTATTTGGGACAGGAAGGGAGCAGTTCTTC. This encodes CASSIDLFGTGREQFF. The chain links TRBV19 to TRBJ2-1; 8 bases align to TRBD1. The CDR3 is 16 amino acids. CDR1 is LNHDA, CDR2 SQIVND, per germline (reference sequence). Losses at the gene ends were 0 bases for V and 10 bases for J; bases not matched to a gene: 11.

CDR3 residues: CASSSSVGTEAFF. The CDR3 DNA reads TGTGCCAGCAGCTCCTCAGTGGGCACTGAAGCTTTCTTT. The chain carries TRBV7-9 and TRBJ1-1; D uncertain. CDR1 and CDR2 from the germline V gene are SEHNR and FQNEAQ (reference sequence). The CDR3 sequence is 13 residues long. V shed 4 bases and J shed 4 bases, with 10 bases lying between them. The full variable domain, rest sourced from reference TRBV7-9 and TRBJ1-1, is DTGVSQNPRHKITKRGQNVTFRCDPISEHNRLYWYRQTLGQGPEFLTYFQNEAQLEKSRLLSDRFSAERPKGSFSTLEIQRTEQGDSAMYLCASSSSVGTEAFFGQGTRLTVV.

The J gene is TRBJ2-2, the V gene TRBV5-6; D not resolved. V lost 3 bases and J 9 bases, leaving 6 bases between the germline ends. The CDR3 sequence is 11 residues long. Germline V lookup: CDR1 SGHDT, CDR2 YYEEEE. In DNA form, the CDR3 reads TGTGCCAGCAGCTCTTATCGGGAGCTGTTTTTT. Amino acids: CASSSYRELFF.

The chain combines TRBV15 with TRBJ2-7; 10 bases align to TRBD1. Germline V gene sequence: CDR1 LNHNV, CDR2 YYDKDF (reference sequence). CDR3 size: 13 residues. The trim removed 9 bases at V and 5 bases at J, leaving 7 bases unmatched. The CDR3 coding sequence is TGTGCCACTGGGGAGACAGGGGGCAACGAGCAGTACTTC. The encoded protein is CATGETGGNEQYF.

The rearrangement links TRBV29-1 to TRBJ2-1; TRBD2 matches at 9 bases. CDR1 is SQVTM and CDR2 is ANQGSEA in the germline V gene. The CDR3 totals 20 residues. After removal of 4 bases from V and 4 bases from J, the junction contained 23 bases not matched to a gene. This CDR3 reads CSVVGLWGDWREGQYNEQFF. The CDR3 bases are TGCAGCGTTGTCGGTCTTTGGGGGGATTGGCGGGAGGGCCAGTACAATGAGCAGTTCTTC.

V gene TRBV28 combines with J gene TRBJ2-1; 12 bases line up with TRBD2. V was clipped by 4 bases and J by 1 base; unmatched bases: 8. The CDR3 covers 18 residues. Germline CDR1 MDHEN, CDR2 SYDVKM. The CDR3: CASSSGLAGPWSYNEQFF. The CDR3 DNA reads as TGTGCCAGCAGTTCCGGACTAGCGGGACCTTGGTCCTACAATGAGCAGTTCTTC.

This chain joins TRBV5-4 and TRBJ2-7; 8 bases are shared with TRBD1. Germline values: CDR1 SGHNT, CDR2 YYREEE (reference sequence). The CDR3 is made up of 15 amino acids. Losses at the gene ends were 0 bases for V and 1 base for J; bases not matched to a gene: 3. CDR3 in amino acids: CASSLAGTGSYEQYF. CDR3 bases: TGTGCCAGCAGCTTGGCCGGGACAGGATCCTACGAGCAGTACTTC.

The V gene is TRBV20-1, the J gene TRBJ2-1; possible D gene TRBD2, 5 bases. CDR3 length: 11 amino acids. The germline CDR1 and CDR2 sequences are DFQATT and SNEGSKA (reference sequence). Trimming removed 2 bases from V and 13 bases from J, with 12 bases in between. The CDR3 loop is CSARMDWTQFF. CDR3 coding DNA: TGCAGTGCTAGAATGGACTGGACTCAGTTCTTC.

This clone was seen once. V and J are TRBV5-4 and TRBJ1-1; TRBD1 agrees at 7 bases. This CDR3 comprises 13 residues. V shed 4 bases and J 7 bases; nucleotides not matched to a gene: 7. Germline CDR1 and CDR2: SGHNT and YYREEE (reference sequence). CDR3 nucleotide sequence: TGTGCCAGCAGCCCGACAGGGACTTATGAAGCTTTCTTT. Protein product: CASSPTGTYEAFF.

This chain uses TRBV5-1 with TRBJ2-2; D is uncertain. The CDR3 runs to 16 residues. V lost 4 bases and J 0 bases, leaving 13 bases between the germline ends. Germline V gene sequence: CDR1 SGHRS, CDR2 YFSETQ. The CDR3 here is CASSLLGGSNTGELFF. The CDR3 region has the DNA TGCGCCAGCAGCCTGTTAGGTGGATCGAACACCGGGGAGCTGTTTTTT.

The CDR3 loop is CASSLADRGHEKLFF. In DNA form, the CDR3 reads TGTGCCAGCAGCTTAGCTGACAGGGGGCACGAAAAACTGTTTTTT. This chain links TRBV7-6 with TRBJ1-4, with 10 bases lining up with TRBD1. The trim removed 0 bases at V and 8 bases at J, leaving 3 bases unmatched. Germline CDR1 and CDR2: SGHVS and FNYEAQ. The CDR3 covers 15 residues.

The rearrangement links TRBV7-9 to TRBJ2-1; TRBD1 matches at 8 bases. Germline CDR1 and CDR2: SEHNR and FQNEAQ (reference sequence). The CDR3 length is 14 residues. The ends lost 11 bases at V and 3 bases at J; junction bases unmatched: 9. CDR3 region: CAADGDRYYNEQFF. The CDR3 nucleotides are TGTGCCGCCGATGGGGACAGGTACTACAATGAGCAGTTCTTC. The variable domain in full, completed from reference TRBV7-9 and TRBJ2-1, reads DTGVSQNPRHKITKRGQNVTFRCDPISEHNRLYWYRQTLGQGPEFLTYFQNEAQLEKSRLLSDRFSAERPKGSFSTLEIQRTEQGDSAMYLCAADGDRYYNEQFFGPGTRLTVL.

The rearrangement uses TRBV4-1 and TRBJ2-7; D gene uncertain. V lost 1 base and J lost 0, with 13 bases in between. This CDR3 has 16 amino acids. Germline V gives CDR1 MGHRA, CDR2 YSYEKL. CDR3 DNA: TGCGCCAGCAGCCAAGTCGAGGTCCGAGGCTCCTACGAGCAGTACTTC. Translated: CASSQVEVRGSYEQYF.

As to this clone: This same CDR3 is encoded by further DNA sequences in the sample. V usage is TRBV4-1 and J usage is TRBJ2-7, with D perhaps TRBD1 (6 bases). CDR3 length equals 13 residues. The germline CDR1 and CDR2 sequences are MGHRA and YSYEKL. With 4 bases removed from V and 2 bases from J, the gap between germline ends came to 9 bases. In DNA form, the CDR3 reads TGCGCCAGCAGCCCCGGGACACCCTACGAGCAGTACTTC. This gives the protein CASSPGTPYEQYF.

The gene calls are TRBV2 and TRBJ2-2, with D tentatively TRBD1 (6 bases). Germline values: CDR1 SNHLY, CDR2 FYNNEI. This CDR3 comprises 13 residues. V shed 11 bases and J shed 0 bases, with 10 bases lying between them. The CDR3 DNA reads as TGTGCCGCCGGGACAACGAACACCGGGGAGCTGTTTTTT. Its translation: CAAGTTNTGELFF.

The chain carries TRBV6-1 and TRBJ2-1; D call uncertain. CDR1 is MNHNS, CDR2 SASEGT, per germline. Trimming shortened V by 1 base and J by 4 bases, and 14 bases separated the two germline ends. The CDR3 covers 16 residues. The CDR3 DNA reads as TGTGCCAGCAGTGAAGGTACGAACACCCTGTACAATGAGCAGTTCTTC. Translated, it gives CASSEGTNTLYNEQFF.

The CDR3 region has the DNA TGCAGCGCCGAGGTACAGGGCAACTACGAGCAGTACTTC. This encodes CSAEVQGNYEQYF. V and J are TRBV29-1 and TRBJ2-7; D is possibly TRBD1 (6 bases). The germline gives CDR1 SQVTM, CDR2 ANQGSEA. The CDR3 runs 13 residues. V lost 7 bases, J lost 3 bases, and 16 bases lay in between.

The rearrangement links TRBV7-6 to TRBJ2-7, with D tentatively TRBD1 (6 bases). CDR3 size: 14 residues. CDR1 is SGHVS, CDR2 FNYEAQ, per germline. V lost 1 base, J lost 2 bases, and 9 bases lay in between. The CDR3 nucleotides read TGTGCCAGCAGCTTAGGGACAGCTACCTACGAGCAGTACTTC. This translates into CASSLGTATYEQYF.

V gene TRBV6-5 combines with J gene TRBJ2-7, with D tentatively TRBD1 (6 bases). V lost 4 bases and J lost 2, with 15 bases in between. The CDR3 totals 15 residues. Germline values: CDR1 MNHEY, CDR2 SVGAGI. The CDR3, as DNA: TGTGCCAGCAGTTTCGGCCAGGGGTCCGCCTACGAGCAGTACTTC. This encodes CASSFGQGSAYEQYF.